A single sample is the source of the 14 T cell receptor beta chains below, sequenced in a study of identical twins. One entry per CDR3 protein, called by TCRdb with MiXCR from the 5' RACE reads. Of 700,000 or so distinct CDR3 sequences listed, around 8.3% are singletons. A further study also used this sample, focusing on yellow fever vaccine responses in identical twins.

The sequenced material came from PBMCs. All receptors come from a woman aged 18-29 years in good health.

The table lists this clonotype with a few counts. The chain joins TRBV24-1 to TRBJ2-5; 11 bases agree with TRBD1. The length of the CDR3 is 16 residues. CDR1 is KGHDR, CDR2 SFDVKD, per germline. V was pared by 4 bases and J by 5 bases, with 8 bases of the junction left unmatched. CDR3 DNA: TGTGCCACCAGTGACCTCGGACAGGGGGCGGGGGAGACCCAGTACTTC. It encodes CATSDLGQGAGETQYF.

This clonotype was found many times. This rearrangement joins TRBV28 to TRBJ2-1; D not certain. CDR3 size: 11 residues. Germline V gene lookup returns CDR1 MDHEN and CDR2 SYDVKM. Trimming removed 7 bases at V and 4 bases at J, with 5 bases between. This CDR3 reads CASTLYNEQFF. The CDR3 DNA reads TGTGCCAGCACTCTTTACAATGAGCAGTTCTTC.

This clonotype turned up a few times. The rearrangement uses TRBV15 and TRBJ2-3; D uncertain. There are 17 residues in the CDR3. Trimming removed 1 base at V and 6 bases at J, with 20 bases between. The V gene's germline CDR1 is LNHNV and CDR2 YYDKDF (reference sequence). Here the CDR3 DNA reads TGTGCCACCAGCAGAGTTCCGATAGGGCCCCAGGTGGATACGCAGTATTTT. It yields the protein CATSRVPIGPQVDTQYF.

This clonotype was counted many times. CDR3 sequence (DNA): TGTGCCAGCAGCTCCACCGGGACAGGGGTCAAAAACATTCAGTACTTC. Protein product: CASSSTGTGVKNIQYF. The chain links TRBV7-2 to TRBJ2-4; 10 bases agree with TRBD1. Per germline, CDR1 SGHTA and CDR2 FQGNSA. Trimming took 4 bases from V and 3 from J; bases not matched to a gene: 6. The CDR3 runs to 16 residues.

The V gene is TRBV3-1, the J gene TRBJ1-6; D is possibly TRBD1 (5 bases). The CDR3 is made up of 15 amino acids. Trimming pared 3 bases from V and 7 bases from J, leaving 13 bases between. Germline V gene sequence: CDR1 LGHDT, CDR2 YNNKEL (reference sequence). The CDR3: CASSHTGTVNSPLHF. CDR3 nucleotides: TGTGCCAGCAGCCATACCGGGACGGTGAATTCACCCCTCCACTTT.

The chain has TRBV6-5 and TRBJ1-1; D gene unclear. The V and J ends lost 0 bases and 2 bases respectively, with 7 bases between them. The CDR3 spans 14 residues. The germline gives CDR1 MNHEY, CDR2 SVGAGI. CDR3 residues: CASSYSADNTEAFF. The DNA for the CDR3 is TGTGCCAGCAGTTACTCGGCCGATAACACTGAAGCTTTCTTT.

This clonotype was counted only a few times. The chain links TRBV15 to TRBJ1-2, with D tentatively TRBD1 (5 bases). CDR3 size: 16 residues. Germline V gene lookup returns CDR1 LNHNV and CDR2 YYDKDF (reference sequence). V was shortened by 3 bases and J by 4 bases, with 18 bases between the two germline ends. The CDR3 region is CATSSRGVGGLYGYTF. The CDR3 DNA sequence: TGTGCCACCAGCAGTAGGGGCGTAGGAGGTCTCTATGGCTACACCTTC.

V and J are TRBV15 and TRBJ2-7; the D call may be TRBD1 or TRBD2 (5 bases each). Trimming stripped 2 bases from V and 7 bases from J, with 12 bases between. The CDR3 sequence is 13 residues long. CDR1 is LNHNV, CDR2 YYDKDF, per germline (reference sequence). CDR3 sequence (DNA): TGTGCCACCAGCAGATCGGGGCTGGGGGAGCAGTACTTC. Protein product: CATSRSGLGEQYF.

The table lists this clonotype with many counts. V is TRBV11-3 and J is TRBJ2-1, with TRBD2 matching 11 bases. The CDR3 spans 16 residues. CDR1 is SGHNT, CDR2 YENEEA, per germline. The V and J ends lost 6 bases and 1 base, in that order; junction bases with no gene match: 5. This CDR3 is CASSSGLAGSYNEQFF. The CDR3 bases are TGTGCCAGCAGTTCAGGACTAGCGGGTTCCTACAATGAGCAGTTCTTC.

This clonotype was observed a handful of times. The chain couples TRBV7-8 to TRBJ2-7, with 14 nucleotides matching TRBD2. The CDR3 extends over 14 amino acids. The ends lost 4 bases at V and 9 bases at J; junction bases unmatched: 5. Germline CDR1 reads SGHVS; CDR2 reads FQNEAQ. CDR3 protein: CASSSGLAGVWQYF. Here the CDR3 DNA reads TGTGCCAGCAGCTCGGGACTAGCGGGAGTGTGGCAGTACTTC.

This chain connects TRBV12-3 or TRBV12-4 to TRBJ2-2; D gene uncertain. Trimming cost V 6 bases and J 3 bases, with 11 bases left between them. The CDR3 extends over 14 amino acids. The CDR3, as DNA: TGTGCCAGCAGGGGTCTAGGGTACACCGGGGAGCTGTTTTTT. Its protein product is CASRGLGYTGELFF.

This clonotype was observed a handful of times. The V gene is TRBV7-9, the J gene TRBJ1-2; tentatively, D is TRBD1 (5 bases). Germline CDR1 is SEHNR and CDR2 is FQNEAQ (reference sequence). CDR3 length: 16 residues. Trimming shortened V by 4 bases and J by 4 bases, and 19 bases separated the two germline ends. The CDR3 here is CASSYSREVGPYGYTF. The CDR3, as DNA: TGTGCCAGCAGCTACTCCAGGGAAGTCGGTCCCTATGGCTACACCTTC.

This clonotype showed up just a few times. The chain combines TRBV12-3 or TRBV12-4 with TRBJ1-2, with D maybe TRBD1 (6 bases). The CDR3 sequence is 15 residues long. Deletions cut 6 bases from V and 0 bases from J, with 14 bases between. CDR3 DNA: TGTGCCAGCAGCTCGGGACAACTTCCTAACTATGGCTACACCTTC. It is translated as CASSSGQLPNYGYTF.

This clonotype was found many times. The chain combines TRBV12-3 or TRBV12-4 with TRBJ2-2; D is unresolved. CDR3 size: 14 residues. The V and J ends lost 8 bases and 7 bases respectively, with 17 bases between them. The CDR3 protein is CASVVSPPVGELFF. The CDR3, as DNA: TGTGCCAGCGTGGTCAGTCCTCCCGTCGGGGAGCTGTTTTTT.